This T cell receptor beta chain was observed in a study of lymphopenia after photon versus proton radiotherapy. Whole-study findings and limits: In patients who died, overall survival fell as post-nadir TCR diversity dropped more. Only patients who died were analyzed for survival; proton advantage is unproven. Post-nadir diversity loss with photons came from oligoclonal expansion, particularly CD8+ Temra cells. Relative stability marked proton patients; photon patients lost diversity and naive cells.

As regards this clone: The antigen is unknown.

Between the trimmed V and J ends, which lost 0 bases and 5 bases, there was a span of 5 bases. Germline V gene data show CDR1 as LNHDA and CDR2 as SQIVND (reference sequence). The CDR3 loop spans 13 amino acids. Clones were read by immunoSEQ multiplex PCR, and TCRdb kept only the in-frame ones, dropping some. The sample yields 150,000 or so clones, 70% to 90% seen once. This clonotype was obtained from a man in his forties or fifties with gastric cancer. The chain links TRBV19 to TRBJ1-5, with D unclear. The sample here was peripheral blood, taken from a patient treated with photon-based radiotherapy. CDR3 sequence (DNA): TGTGCCAGTAGTATAGACAGTTATCAGCCCCAGCATTTT. Its translation: CASSIDSYQPQHF.